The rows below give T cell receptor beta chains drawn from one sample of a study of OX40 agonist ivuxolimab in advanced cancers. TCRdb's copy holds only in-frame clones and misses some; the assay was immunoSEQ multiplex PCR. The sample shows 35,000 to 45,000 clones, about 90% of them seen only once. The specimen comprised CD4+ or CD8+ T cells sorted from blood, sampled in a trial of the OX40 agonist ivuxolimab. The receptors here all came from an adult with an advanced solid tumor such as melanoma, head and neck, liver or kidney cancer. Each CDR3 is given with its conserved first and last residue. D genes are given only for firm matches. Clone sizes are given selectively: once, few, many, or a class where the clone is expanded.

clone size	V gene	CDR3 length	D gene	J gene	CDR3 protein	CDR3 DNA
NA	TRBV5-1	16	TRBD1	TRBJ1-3	CASSLAQGASGNTIYF	TGCGCCAGCAGCTTGGCTCAGGGGGCCTCTGGAAACACCATATATTTT
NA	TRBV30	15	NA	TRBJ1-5	CAWSVTTRSNQPQHF	TGTGCCTGGAGTGTAACCACACGGAGCAATCAGCCCCAGCATTTT
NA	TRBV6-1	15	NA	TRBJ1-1	CASSDRVRMNTEAFF	TGTGCCAGCAGTGACAGGGTCCGCATGAACACTGAAGCTTTCTTT
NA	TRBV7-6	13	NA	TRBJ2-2	CASSPGGLGELFF	TGTGCCAGCAGCCCTGGCGGCCTCGGGGAGCTGTTTTTT
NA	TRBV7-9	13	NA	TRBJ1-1	CASSLKGDTEAFF	TGTGCCAGCAGCTTAAAGGGGGACACTGAAGCTTTCTTT
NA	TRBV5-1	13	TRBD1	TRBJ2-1	CASSSVDRDEQFF	TGCGCCAGCAGCTCCGTGGACAGGGATGAGCAGTTCTTC
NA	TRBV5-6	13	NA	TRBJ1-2	CASSARENYGYTF	TGTGCCAGCAGCGCCCGGGAAAACTATGGCTACACCTTC
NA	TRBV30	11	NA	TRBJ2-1	CAWGLAGEQFF	TGTGCCTGGGGACTTGCCGGTGAGCAGTTCTTC
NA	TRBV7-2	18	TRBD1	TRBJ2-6	CASSPGIGGASGANVLTF	TGTGCCAGCAGCCCCGGTATAGGGGGCGCGTCTGGGGCCAACGTCCTGACTTTC
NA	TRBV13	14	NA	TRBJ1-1	CASSLVYGNTEAFF	TGTGCCAGCAGCTTAGTCTATGGGAACACTGAAGCTTTCTTT
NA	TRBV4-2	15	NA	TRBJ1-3	CASSPVGAGGNTIYF	TGTGCCAGCAGCCCTGTGGGGGCCGGGGGAAACACCATATATTTT
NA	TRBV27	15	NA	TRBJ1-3	CASSLSQTPGNTIYF	TGTGCCAGCAGTTTATCGCAGACCCCAGGAAACACCATATATTTT
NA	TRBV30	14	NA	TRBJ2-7	CAWSWDGKPYEQYF	TGTGCCTGGAGTTGGGACGGAAAACCCTACGAGCAGTACTTC
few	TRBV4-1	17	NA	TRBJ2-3	CASSQERGGGPADTQYF	TGCGCCAGCAGCCAAGAAAGAGGCGGGGGCCCGGCGGATACGCAGTATTTT
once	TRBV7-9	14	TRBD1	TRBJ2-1	CASSSTRDSNEQFF	TGTGCCAGCAGCTCAACCCGGGACAGCAATGAGCAGTTCTTC
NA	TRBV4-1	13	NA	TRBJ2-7	CASSSDRNYEQYF	TGCGCCAGCAGCTCCGACAGAAACTACGAGCAGTACTTC
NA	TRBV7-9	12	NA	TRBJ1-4	CASREAGEKLFF	TGTGCCAGCAGGGAAGCAGGAGAAAAACTGTTTTTT
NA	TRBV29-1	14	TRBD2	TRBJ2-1	CSVVGRLAGDEQFF	TGCAGCGTTGTCGGTCGCCTAGCGGGGGATGAGCAGTTCTTC
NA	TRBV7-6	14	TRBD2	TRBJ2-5	CASSWTSGKETQYF	TGTGCCAGCAGCTGGACTAGCGGGAAAGAGACCCAGTACTTC
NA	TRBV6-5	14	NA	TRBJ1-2	CASRTFARFYGYTF	TGTGCCAGCAGAACGTTTGCCAGATTCTATGGCTACACCTTC
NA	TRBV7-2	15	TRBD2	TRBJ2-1	CASSGSSGGGYEQFF	TGTGCCAGCAGCGGTTCTAGCGGGGGAGGCTATGAGCAGTTCTTC
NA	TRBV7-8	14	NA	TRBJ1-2	CASGLDGDMDGYTF	TGTGCCAGCGGATTGGACGGAGACATGGATGGCTACACCTTC
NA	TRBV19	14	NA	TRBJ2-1	CASSKIGSFNEQFF	TGTGCCAGTAGTAAAATAGGGAGTTTCAATGAGCAGTTCTTC
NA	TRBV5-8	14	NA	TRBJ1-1	CASSFPGTGTEAFF	TGTGCCAGCAGCTTTCCGGGGACGGGTACTGAAGCTTTCTTT
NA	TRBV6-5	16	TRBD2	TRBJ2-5	CASSYSASGGQETQYF	TGTGCCAGCAGTTACTCGGCTAGCGGGGGTCAAGAGACCCAGTACTTC
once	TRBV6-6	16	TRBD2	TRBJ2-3	CASSLRAGGSTDTQYF	TGTGCCAGCAGCCTGAGAGCGGGGGGGAGCACAGATACGCAGTATTTT
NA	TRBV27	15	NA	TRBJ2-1	CASSLGRGMGNEQFF	TGTGCCAGCAGTTTGGGCAGGGGAATGGGGAATGAGCAGTTCTTC
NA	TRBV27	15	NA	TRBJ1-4	CASSLGTLGDEKLFF	TGTGCCAGCAGTTTAGGGACCTTGGGCGATGAAAAACTGTTTTTT
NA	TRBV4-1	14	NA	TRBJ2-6	CASSQAGGANVLTF	TGCGCCAGCAGCCAAGCTGGCGGGGCCAACGTCCTGACTTTC
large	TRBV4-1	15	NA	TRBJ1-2	CASSQGPGQFYGYTF	TGCGCCAGCAGCCAAGGCCCGGGACAATTCTATGGCTACACCTTC
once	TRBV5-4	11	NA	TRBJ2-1	CASRNYNEQFF	TGTGCCAGCAGAAATTACAATGAGCAGTTCTTC
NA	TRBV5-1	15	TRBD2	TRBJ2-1	CASSLGTSGDGEQFF	TGCGCCAGCAGCCTAGGGACTAGCGGGGATGGGGAGCAGTTCTTC
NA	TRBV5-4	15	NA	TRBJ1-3	CASSLEAGSGNTIYF	TGTGCCAGCAGCTTGGAGGCAGGGAGTGGAAACACCATATATTTT
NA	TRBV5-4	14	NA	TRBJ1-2	CASSLELGSNGYTF	TGTGCCAGCAGCTTGGAGCTGGGGAGTAATGGCTACACCTTC
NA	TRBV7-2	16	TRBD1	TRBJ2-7	CASSPRTGELTYEQYF	TGTGCCAGCAGCCCCAGGACAGGCGAACTAACCTACGAGCAGTACTTC
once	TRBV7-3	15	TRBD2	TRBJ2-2	CASSLVAGVTGELFF	TGTGCCAGCAGCTTAGTAGCGGGGGTAACCGGGGAGCTGTTTTTT
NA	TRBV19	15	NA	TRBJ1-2	CASSPLPRVDYGYTF	TGTGCCAGTAGTCCCCTCCCCAGGGTCGACTATGGCTACACCTTC
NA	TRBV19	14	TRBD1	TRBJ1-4	CASSIFQGAEKLFF	TGTGCCAGTAGTATTTTTCAGGGGGCGGAAAAACTGTTTTTT
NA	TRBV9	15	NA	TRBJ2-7	CASRPVGTPFYEQYF	TGTGCCAGCAGGCCCGTCGGGACTCCCTTCTACGAGCAGTACTTC
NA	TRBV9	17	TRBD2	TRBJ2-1	CASSVGRGGSSYNEQFF	TGTGCCAGCAGCGTAGGTCGCGGCGGGAGCTCCTACAATGAGCAGTTCTTC
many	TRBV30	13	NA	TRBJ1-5	CAWSVDSNQPQHF	TGTGCCTGGAGTGTTGATAGCAATCAGCCCCAGCATTTT
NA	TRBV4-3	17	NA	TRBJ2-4	CASSPSDGQLAKNIQYF	TGCGCCAGCAGCCCATCGGACGGACAACTAGCCAAAAACATTCAGTACTTC